This T cell receptor beta chain was profiled in a study of CD8+ T cells in alopecia areata. Study-level findings and limits: Scalp sample data also include resident alphabeta T cells from normal skin. Especially in alopecia totalis/universalis, lesional scalp showed greater clonality than normal scalp did.

In its sample, this clone was seen a few times. The antigen is unknown. Genes and germline come from the mouse. The CDR3 is cut off 4 residues early in the read; its end comes from the germline J gene. Trimming shortened V by 0 bases and J by 2 bases, and 11 bases separated the two germline ends. Germline CDR1 and CDR2: NNHDY and SYVADS. This CDR3 spans 16 amino acids. RNA, once extracted, was reverse transcribed into cDNA for use as the sequencing template. Clones were sequenced by immunoSEQ multiplex PCR, and TCRdb holds only the in-frame ones, with some missing. The repertoire shows about 120,000 clones, none seen only once; the top ten take roughly a fifth.

The TCR comes from a C3H/HeJ mouse with alopecia areata. The strain bears MHC haplotype H2-k. Sample: lesional skin. The V call is TRBV13-3, the J call TRBJ1-4; possibly TRBD1 for D (6 bases). The sequenced part of the CDR3 DNA is TGTGCCAGCAGTGATGCAGGGGCCCCATCCAACGAA. Translating gives CASSDAGAPSNE. The entire CDR3 protein is CASSDAGAPSNERLFF. Complete variable domain (other parts from reference TRBV13-3 and TRBJ1-4): EAAVTQSPRSKVAVTGGKVTLSCHQTNNHDYMYWYRQDTGHGLRLIHYSYVADSTEKGDIPDGYKASRPSQENFSLILELASLSQTAVYFCASSDAGAPSNERLFFGHGTKLSVL.